The next 14 T cell receptor beta chains were all read from a single sample in a study of long-term antiretroviral therapy in people with HIV. Researchers ran immunoSEQ v3.0 at survey level. The assay was immunoSEQ multiplex PCR, and TCRdb's table has in-frame clones only and misses some. Altogether about 28,000 clones are present, approximately 86% being singletons, with the ten largest covering about 5%. The material was unsorted PBMCs, obtained 0.8 years after starting antiretroviral therapy. These receptors were collected from a woman aged 25 to 39 with HIV.

This clone was seen a handful of times. The chain recombines TRBV7-9 with TRBJ1-2, with D hard to call. This CDR3 has 16 residues. CDR1 is SEHNR and CDR2 is FQNEAQ in the germline V gene (reference sequence). Between the trimmed V and J ends, which lost 2 bases and 0 bases, there was a span of 13 bases. As DNA, the CDR3 is TGTGCCAGCAGCTTAAACCCGTTGGCAGCTAACTATGGCTACACCTTC. It yields the protein CASSLNPLAANYGYTF.

The chain joins TRBV5-1 to TRBJ2-7, with 13 bases lining up with TRBD2. This CDR3 is 16 amino acids long. V lost 2 bases and J lost 2; bases outside the gene matches: 4. Germline CDR1 reads SGHRS; CDR2 reads YFSETQ. The CDR3 sequence: CASSLVTSGGAYEQYF. The CDR3 coding sequence is TGCGCCAGCAGCTTAGTCACTAGCGGGGGGGCCTACGAGCAGTACTTC.

This clone was picked up one time. CDR3 in DNA: TGTGCCAGCAAAGGGAAGAGCTCTGGGGCCAACGTCCTGACTTTC. Amino acid sequence: CASKGKSSGANVLTF. The chain employs TRBV6-1 and TRBJ2-6; no clear D gene. Germline V gene data show CDR1 as MNHNS and CDR2 as SASEGT. The CDR3 extends over 15 amino acids. Trimming took off 7 bases at V and 0 bases at J, with 10 bases between the two ends.

In this sample, this clone turned up a few times. The gene calls are TRBV29-1 and TRBJ1-2, with 8 nucleotides matching TRBD1. The CDR3 sequence is 10 residues long. Trimming at V came to 7 bases and at J to 8 bases, leaving 3 bases not matched to a gene. Germline V CDR1 and CDR2: SQVTM, ANQGSEA. The CDR3: CSAGGGGYTF. CDR3 coding DNA: TGCAGCGCAGGGGGCGGAGGCTACACCTTC.

The rearrangement joins TRBV2 to TRBJ2-1, with 11 bases identical to TRBD2. CDR1 and CDR2 (germline): SNHLY, FYNNEI. After removal of 5 bases from V and 4 bases from J, the junction contained 4 bases not matched to a gene. The CDR3 covers 15 residues. The CDR3 DNA follows: TGTGCCAGCAGTTCCCTAGCGGGGGGTTACAATGAGCAGTTCTTC. Encoded protein: CASSSLAGGYNEQFF.

The rearrangement links TRBV4-1 to TRBJ1-6; D unresolved. CDR1 and CDR2 (germline): MGHRA, YSYEKL. Trimming took off 3 bases at V and 14 bases at J, with 17 bases between the two ends. The CDR3 is 14 amino acids. The DNA for the CDR3 is TGCGCCAGCAGCCAGGTTTCGGGAACGAGGGCCCTCCACTTT. Translation: CASSQVSGTRALHF.

The rearrangement joins TRBV30 to TRBJ1-3; D unresolved. CDR3 length: 12 residues. Germline CDR1 and CDR2: GTSNPN and SVGIG (reference sequence). Here the CDR3 reads CATGTSGNTIYF. The CDR3 DNA sequence: TGTGCTACTGGCACATCTGGAAACACCATATATTTT.

The rearrangement links TRBV18 to TRBJ1-1; TRBD1 matches at 10 bases. This CDR3 region has 15 residues. Trimming cost V 4 bases and J 1 base; bases outside gene matches: 3. In germline, CDR1 is KGHSH, CDR2 LQKENI. Here the CDR3 DNA reads TGTGCCAGCTCACATGGGGACAGGGGGAACACTGAAGCTTTCTTT. Residues: CASSHGDRGNTEAFF.

V and J are TRBV6-6 and TRBJ2-6; weak D call: TRBD2 (5 bases). Trimming took 6 bases from V and 4 from J, leaving 10 bases between them. The CDR3 spans 14 residues. CDR1 and CDR2 from the germline V gene are MNHNY and SVGAGI (reference sequence). CDR3: CASSRGAGANVLTF. In DNA form, the CDR3 reads TGTGCCAGCAGCCGGGGAGCCGGGGCCAACGTCCTGACTTTC.

The CDR3 here is CASSPGTGLYGYTF. The CDR3 nucleotides read TGTGCCAGCAGCCCCGGGACAGGGCTCTATGGCTACACCTTC. V usage is TRBV7-3 and J usage is TRBJ1-2, with 9 positions matching TRBD1. Germline lookup yields CDR1 SGHTA and CDR2 FQGTGA. The CDR3 has 14 amino acids. V dropped 5 bases and J dropped 4; count of bases not matched to a gene: 5.

J is TRBJ1-1 and V is TRBV6-1; TRBD1 is a possible D gene (5 bases). Trimming removed 3 bases at V and 5 bases at J, with 16 bases between. This CDR3 region has 15 residues. Germline-derived CDR1 and CDR2 are MNHNS and SASEGT. The CDR3 nucleotides are TGTGCCAGCAGTGAGACAACAGGCGGGGGGACTGAAGCTTTCTTT. The encoded protein is CASSETTGGGTEAFF.

The rearrangement joins TRBV4-1 to TRBJ2-5, with a possible D match to TRBD2 (7 bases). Trimming shortened V by 0 bases and J by 5 bases, and 13 bases separated the two germline ends. CDR3 length equals 15 residues. Germline V CDR1 and CDR2: MGHRA, YSYEKL. CDR3 residues: CASSQDRGAVETQYF. CDR3 DNA sequence: TGCGCCAGCAGCCAAGATCGGGGGGCTGTCGAGACCCAGTACTTC.

The V and J genes are TRBV19 and TRBJ2-1; TRBD1 matches 8 bases. The germline CDR1 and CDR2 sequences are LNHDA and SQIVND (reference sequence). The length of the CDR3 is 15 residues. Unmatched junction bases numbered 1, after V lost 3 bases and J lost 0 bases. Written as DNA, the CDR3 is TGTGCCAGTAGTATTACAGGGGGCTCCTACAATGAGCAGTTCTTC. Translating it yields CASSITGGSYNEQFF.

This clone was counted a single time. V gene TRBV19 combines with J gene TRBJ2-2; 9 bases are shared with TRBD1. The junction had 3 bases not matched to a gene; V was cut back by 6 bases and J by 1 base. There are 15 residues in the CDR3. Germline V gene sequence: CDR1 LNHDA, CDR2 SQIVND (reference sequence). In DNA form, the CDR3 reads TGTGCCAGTAGCGTGGGACAGGGGAACACCGGGGAGCTGTTTTTT. Translated, it gives CASSVGQGNTGELFF.